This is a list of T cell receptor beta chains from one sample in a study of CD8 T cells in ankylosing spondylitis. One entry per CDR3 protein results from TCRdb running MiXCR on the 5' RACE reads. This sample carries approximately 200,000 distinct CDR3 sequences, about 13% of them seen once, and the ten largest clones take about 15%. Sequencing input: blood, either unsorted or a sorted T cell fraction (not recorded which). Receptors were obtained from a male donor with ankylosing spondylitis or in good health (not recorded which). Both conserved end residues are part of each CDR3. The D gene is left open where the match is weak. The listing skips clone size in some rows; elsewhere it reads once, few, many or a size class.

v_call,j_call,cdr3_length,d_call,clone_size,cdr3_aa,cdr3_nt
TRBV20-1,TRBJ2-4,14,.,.,CSARGGNGGNIQYF,TGCAGTGCTAGAGGGGGTAATGGGGGAAACATTCAGTACTTC
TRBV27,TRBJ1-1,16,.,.,CASSPHRQFTNTEAFF,TGTGCCAGCAGTCCTCATAGACAGTTTACGAACACTGAAGCTTTCTTT
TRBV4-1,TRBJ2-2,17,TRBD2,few,CASSLGASGVGSGELFF,TGCGCCAGCAGCCTTGGTGCTAGCGGGGTGGGATCCGGGGAGCTGTTTTTT
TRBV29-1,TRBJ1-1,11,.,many,CSVEGFFEAFF,TGCAGCGTTGAAGGTTTTTTCGAAGCTTTCTTT
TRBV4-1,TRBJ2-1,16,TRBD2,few,CASSPLGGSSYNEQFF,TGCGCCAGCAGCCCCTTGGGGGGGAGCTCCTACAATGAGCAGTTCTTC
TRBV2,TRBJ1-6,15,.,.,CASSGQGRVNSPLHF,TGTGCCAGCAGTGGTCAGGGCAGGGTAAATTCACCCCTCCACTTT
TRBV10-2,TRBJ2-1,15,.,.,CASSESPYHYNEQFF,TGCGCCAGCAGTGAGTCTCCTTATCACTACAATGAGCAGTTCTTC
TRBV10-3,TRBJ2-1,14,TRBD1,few,CAISEDRAYNEQFF,TGTGCCATCAGTGAAGACAGGGCTTACAATGAGCAGTTCTTC
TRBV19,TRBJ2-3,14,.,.,CASNRFAFTDTQYF,TGTGCCAGTAACCGCTTCGCCTTCACAGATACGCAGTATTTT
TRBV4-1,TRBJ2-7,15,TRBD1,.,CASSQLSTGAYEQYF,TGCGCCAGCAGCCAACTTTCGACAGGGGCCTACGAGCAGTACTTC
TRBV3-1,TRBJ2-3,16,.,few,CASSQTGEQGTDTQYF,TGTGCCAGCAGCCAAACTGGAGAACAGGGAACAGATACGCAGTATTTT
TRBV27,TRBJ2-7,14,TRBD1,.,CASRGDRGGYEQYF,TGTGCCAGCAGGGGAGACAGGGGAGGCTACGAGCAGTACTTC
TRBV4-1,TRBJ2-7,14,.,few,CASSQGQVSYEQYF,TGCGCCAGCAGCCAGGGGCAGGTTTCCTACGAGCAGTACTTC
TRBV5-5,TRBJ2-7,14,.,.,CASTSLADSYEQYF,TGTGCCAGCACCTCCCTGGCCGACTCCTACGAGCAGTACTTC
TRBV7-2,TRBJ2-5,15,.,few,CASSLPGEVLETQYF,TGTGCCAGCAGCTTACCAGGGGAGGTACTAGAGACCCAGTACTTC
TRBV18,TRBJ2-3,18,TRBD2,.,CASSPWASGGSSTDTQYF,TGTGCCAGCTCACCATGGGCTAGCGGGGGGTCCTCCACAGATACGCAGTATTTT
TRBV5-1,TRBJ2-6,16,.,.,CASSLDKNSGANVLTF,TGCGCCAGCAGCCTAGATAAGAACTCTGGGGCCAACGTCCTGACTTTC
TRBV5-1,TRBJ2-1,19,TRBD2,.,CASSPGLAGGLMGYNEQFF,TGCGCCAGCAGCCCAGGACTAGCGGGGGGGCTCATGGGTTACAATGAGCAGTTCTTC
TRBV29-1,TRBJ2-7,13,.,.,CSVEGAGGDEQYF,TGCAGCGTTGAAGGGGCTGGGGGAGACGAGCAGTACTTC
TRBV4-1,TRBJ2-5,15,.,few,CASSRTTGGGETQYF,TGCGCCAGCAGCCGCACTACAGGGGGGGGGGAGACCCAGTACTTC
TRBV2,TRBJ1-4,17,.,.,CASSEEGQFSTNEKLFF,TGTGCCAGCAGTGAAGAGGGGCAGTTCTCAACTAATGAAAAACTGTTTTTT
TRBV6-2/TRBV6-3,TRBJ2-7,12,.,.,CASSNRDYEQYF,TGTGCCAGCAGTAACAGGGACTACGAGCAGTACTTC
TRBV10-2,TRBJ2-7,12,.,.,CASSAFSYEQYF,TGCGCCAGCAGTGCCTTCTCGTACGAGCAGTACTTC
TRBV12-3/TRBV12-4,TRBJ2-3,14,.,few,CASSPPTGTDTQYF,TGTGCCAGCAGTCCCCCCACGGGGACAGATACGCAGTATTTT
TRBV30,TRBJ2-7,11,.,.,CAWSLPYEQYF,TGTGCCTGGAGTCTCCCTTACGAGCAGTACTTC
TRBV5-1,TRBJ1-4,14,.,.,CASSFRGTNEKLFF,TGCGCCAGCAGCTTTCGGGGAACTAATGAAAAACTGTTTTTT
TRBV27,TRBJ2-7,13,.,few,CASSFSQGQEQYF,TGTGCCAGCAGTTTCTCTCAAGGGCAAGAGCAGTACTTC
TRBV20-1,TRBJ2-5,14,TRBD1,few,CSARVYRGPETQYF,TGCAGTGCTAGAGTCTACAGGGGGCCAGAGACCCAGTACTTC
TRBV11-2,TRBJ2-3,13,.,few,CASSSFGADTQYF,TGTGCCAGCAGCTCTTTTGGGGCAGATACGCAGTATTTT
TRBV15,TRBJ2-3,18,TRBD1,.,CATSAAKGQGASTDTQYF,TGTGCCACCAGCGCCGCTAAGGGACAGGGGGCTAGCACAGATACGCAGTATTTT
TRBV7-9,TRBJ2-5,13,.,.,CAEILESQETQYF,TGTGCCGAAATACTAGAGTCACAAGAGACCCAGTACTTC
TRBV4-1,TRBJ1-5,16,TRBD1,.,CASSQGTGASNQPQHF,TGCGCCAGCAGCCAAGGGACAGGGGCGAGCAATCAGCCCCAGCATTTT
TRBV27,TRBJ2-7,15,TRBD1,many,CASSRSGGFPYEQYF,TGTGCCAGCAGCAGATCAGGGGGTTTCCCCTACGAGCAGTACTTC
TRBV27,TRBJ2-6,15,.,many,CASRDMLSGANVLTF,TGTGCCAGCAGAGATATGCTCTCTGGGGCCAACGTCCTGACTTTC
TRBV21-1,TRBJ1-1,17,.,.,CASSKALWGVLSTEAFF,TGTGCCAGCAGCAAAGCGCTTTGGGGGGTGTTAAGCACTGAAGCTTTCTTT
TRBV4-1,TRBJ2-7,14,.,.,CASSHPGQTYEQYF,TGCGCCAGCAGCCATCCCGGCCAAACGTACGAGCAGTACTTC
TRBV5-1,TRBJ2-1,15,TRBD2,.,CASSLFTSGDNEQFF,TGCGCCAGCAGCTTGTTTACTAGCGGGGACAATGAGCAGTTCTTC
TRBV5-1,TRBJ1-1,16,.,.,CASSLGGGPPGTEAFF,TGCGCCAGCAGCTTGGGGGGTGGCCCGCCGGGCACTGAAGCTTTCTTT
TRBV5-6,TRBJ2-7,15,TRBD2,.,CASSLGGSGRGEQYF,TGTGCCAGTAGCTTGGGTGGTAGCGGGAGAGGCGAGCAGTACTTC
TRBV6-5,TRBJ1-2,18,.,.,CASSYSTQGGYSNYGYTF,TGTGCCAGCAGTTACTCGACCCAAGGGGGGTATTCGAACTATGGCTACACCTTC